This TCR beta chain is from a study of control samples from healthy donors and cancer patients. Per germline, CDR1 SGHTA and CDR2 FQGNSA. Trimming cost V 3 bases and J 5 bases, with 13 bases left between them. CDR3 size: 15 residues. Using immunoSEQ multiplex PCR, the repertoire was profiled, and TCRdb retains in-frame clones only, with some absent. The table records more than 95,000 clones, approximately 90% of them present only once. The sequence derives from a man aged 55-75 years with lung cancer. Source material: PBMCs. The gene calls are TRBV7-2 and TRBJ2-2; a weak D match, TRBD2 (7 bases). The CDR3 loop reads CASSFVRGGTGELFF. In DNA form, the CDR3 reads TGTGCCAGCAGCTTTGTCAGGGGAGGGACCGGGGAGCTGTTTTTT.